One sample yielded the 10 T cell receptor beta chains listed below, sequenced in a study of shared clonotypes between healthy human individuals. CD8 cells classed as naive were CD45RO-negative and positively selected for CCR7, excluding terminally differentiated effector memory CD45RA+ cells. Only in-frame clones appear in the TCRdb table, and some are missing; sequencing was by immunoSEQ multiplex PCR. This table holds roughly 600,000 clones, roughly 98% found once. Sequenced material: naive CD8+ T cells sorted from blood. The receptor source for this set is a man in his thirties or forties in good health.

The CDR3 region is CASSQERQSNTGELFF. For the CDR3, the DNA is TGTGCCAGCAGCCAAGAACGGCAGTCGAACACCGGGGAGCTGTTTTTT. This chain connects TRBV14 to TRBJ2-2; D is unresolved. CDR3 size: 16 residues. Trimming stripped 0 bases from V and 0 bases from J, with 8 bases between. The V gene's germline CDR1 is SGHDN and CDR2 FVKESK.

The chain joins TRBV7-2 to TRBJ2-1, with TRBD2 identical over 9 bases. This CDR3 spans 14 amino acids. The germline gives CDR1 SGHTA, CDR2 FQGNSA. The J segment lost 10 bases and the V segment lost 0 bases, leaving 4 bases of the junction unmatched. CDR3 bases: TGTGCCAGCAGCTTAGCCGGGACTAGCTTGGAGCAGTTCTTC. Protein: CASSLAGTSLEQFF.

V gene TRBV30 combines with J gene TRBJ2-3; 14 bases map to TRBD2. Unmatched junction bases numbered 3, after V lost 0 bases and J lost 1 base. CDR1 is GTSNPN, CDR2 SVGIG, per germline (reference sequence). The CDR3 has 17 residues. In DNA form, the CDR3 reads TGTGCCTGGAGTGTATTGGGACTAGCGGGAGGCACAGATACGCAGTATTTT. It encodes CAWSVLGLAGGTDTQYF.

The chain has TRBV29-1 and TRBJ2-5; TRBD2 matches at 10 bases. CDR1 is SQVTM and CDR2 is ANQGSEA in the germline V gene. J lost 2 bases, V lost 3 bases, and 12 bases had no gene match. This CDR3 contains 17 residues. Here the CDR3 reads CSVEWASGSRLQETQYF. In nucleotides, the CDR3 is TGCAGCGTTGAGTGGGCTAGCGGGAGTCGGTTGCAAGAGACCCAGTACTTC.

The V gene is TRBV9, the J gene TRBJ2-3; the D is unclear. V lost 5 bases, J lost 3 bases, and 10 bases lay in between. CDR1 is SGDLS, CDR2 YYNGEE, per germline. The CDR3 sequence is 13 residues long. The CDR3 protein is CASSREWTDTQYF. The CDR3 region has the DNA TGTGCCAGCAGTAGAGAGTGGACAGATACGCAGTATTTT.

This clone has just one count. This sequence joins TRBV27 and TRBJ1-1; D unclear. Trimming left V 5 bases short and J 0 bases short, with 10 bases between. Germline CDR1 is MNHEY and CDR2 is SMNVEV (reference sequence). CDR3 length: 14 amino acids. CDR3 nucleotide sequence: TGTGCCAGCAGTCCCGCTGGGATGAACACTGAAGCTTTCTTT. This sequence encodes CASSPAGMNTEAFF.

Note on this clone: Other DNA sequences in the sample encode the same CDR3. This chain uses TRBV27 with TRBJ2-3, with 14 bases that match TRBD2. CDR1 is MNHEY and CDR2 is SMNVEV in the germline V gene (reference sequence). The CDR3 totals 15 residues. With V trimmed by 4 bases and J by 4 bases, 1 base remained unmatched. The CDR3 is CASSSGLAGADTQYF. The CDR3 region has the DNA TGTGCCAGCAGTTCGGGACTAGCGGGAGCAGATACGCAGTATTTT.

This sequence joins TRBV9 and TRBJ2-7; tentatively, D is TRBD1 (6 bases). Trimming took off 3 bases at V and 3 bases at J, with 10 bases between the two ends. The V gene's germline CDR1 is SGDLS and CDR2 YYNGEE. This CDR3 spans 13 amino acids. The CDR3 region is CASSDETGYEQYF. CDR3 sequence (DNA): TGTGCCAGCAGCGACGAGACAGGCTACGAGCAGTACTTC.

The CDR3 sequence: CASSGAGGGQPQHF. CDR3 in DNA: TGTGCCAGCAGTGGGGCAGGGGGTGGTCAGCCCCAGCATTTT. The chain uses TRBV6-1 and TRBJ1-5; TRBD1 agrees at 7 bases. Trimming removed 4 bases from V and 6 bases from J; junction bases left unmatched: 6. The CDR3 has 14 amino acids. The germline gives CDR1 MNHNS, CDR2 SASEGT.

The chain joins TRBV29-1 to TRBJ2-2, with 9 bases aligning to TRBD2. The V and J ends lost 0 bases and 5 bases, in that order; junction bases with no gene match: 7. Germline CDR1 reads SQVTM; CDR2 reads ANQGSEA. CDR3 size: 16 residues. This CDR3 is CSVEEGLAFGTGELFF. Written as DNA, the CDR3 is TGCAGCGTTGAAGAGGGACTAGCATTCGGGACCGGGGAGCTGTTTTTT.